This T cell receptor beta chain was captured by sequencing in a study of T cells in Graves' hyperthyroidism and ophthalmopathy. Study as a whole: It was at initial diagnosis, before any treatment, that peripheral blood was collected.

The CDR3 contains 14 residues. The V gene lost 2 bases and the J gene lost 7 bases, with 12 bases spanning the gap. Germline V lookup: CDR1 LNHDA, CDR2 SQIVND (reference sequence). RNA transcripts served as the template for amplifying TCR beta CDR3 regions. TCR CDR3 regions were first amplified by RT-PCR with HTBI primers. TCRdb fed the multiplex PCR reads into MiXCR, producing one record per CDR3 protein. The sample holds 300,000 to 450,000 distinct CDR3 sequences, around 13% seen once. Together with thyroid ultrasound, orbital computed tomography, serum thyroxine and TRAb, clinical symptoms were used for diagnoses.

The source material was blood. The chain links TRBV19 to TRBJ2-4; D is tentatively TRBD1 or TRBD2 (5 bases each). This clonotype was obtained from a woman aged 60-75 years with Graves' hyperthyroidism. This CDR3 reads CASSISSGLNIQYF. DNA for the CDR3: TGTGCCAGTAGTATAAGTTCGGGGCTGAACATTCAGTACTTC.